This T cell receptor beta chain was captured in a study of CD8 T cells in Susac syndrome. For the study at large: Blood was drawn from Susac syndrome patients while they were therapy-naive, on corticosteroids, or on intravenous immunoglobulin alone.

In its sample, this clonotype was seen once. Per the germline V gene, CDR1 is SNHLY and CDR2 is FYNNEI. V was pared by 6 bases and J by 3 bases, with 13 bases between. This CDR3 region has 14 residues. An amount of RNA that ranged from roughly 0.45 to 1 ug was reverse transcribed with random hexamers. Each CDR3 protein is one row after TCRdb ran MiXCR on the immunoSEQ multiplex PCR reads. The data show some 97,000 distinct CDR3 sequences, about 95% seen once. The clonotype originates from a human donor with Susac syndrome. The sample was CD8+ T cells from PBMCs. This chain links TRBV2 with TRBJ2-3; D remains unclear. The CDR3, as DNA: TGTGCCAGCAGGTCCCCCTTCCCGACAGATACGCAGTATTTT. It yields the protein CASRSPFPTDTQYF. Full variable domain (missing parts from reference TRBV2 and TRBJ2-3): EPEVTQTPSHQVTQMGQEVILRCVPISNHLYFYWYRQILGQKVEFLVSFYNNEISEKSEIFDDQFSVERPDGSNFTLKIRSTKLEDSAMYFCASRSPFPTDTQYFGPGTRLTVL.